The next 8 T cell receptor beta chains were all read from a single sample in a study of shared clonotypes between healthy human individuals. Naive CD8 cells comprised CD45RO-negative, CCR7-positively selected cells, excluding terminally differentiated effector memory CD45RA+ cells. The data were produced by immunoSEQ multiplex PCR, yet TCRdb's version contains in-frame clones alone and is incomplete. The sample records approximately 600,000 clones, 85% to 95% being singletons. Sequenced input: naive CD8+ T cells sorted from blood. Source of these receptors: a woman in her 30s in good health.

J is TRBJ1-5 and V is TRBV28, with no clear D. CDR1 and CDR2 from the germline V gene are MDHEN and SYDVKM. This CDR3 is built from 14 residues. Trimming took off 10 bases at V and 3 bases at J, with 16 bases between the two ends. CDR3 nucleotides: TGTGCCACCACAGCGGAACACGACAATCAGCCCCAGCATTTT. Amino acid sequence: CATTAEHDNQPQHF.

The chain carries TRBV5-4 and TRBJ2-2, with D unresolved. The germline CDR1 and CDR2 sequences are SGHNT and YYREEE (reference sequence). Trimming removed 3 bases at V and 6 bases at J, with 6 bases between. This CDR3 is 12 amino acids long. CDR3: CASSSVAGELFF. In nucleotides, the CDR3 is TGTGCCAGCAGCTCCGTAGCCGGGGAGCTGTTTTTT.

The rearrangement uses TRBV27 and TRBJ1-1; 7 nucleotides match TRBD1. CDR1 is MNHEY, CDR2 SMNVEV, per germline (reference sequence). This CDR3 is 14 amino acids long. The junction had 9 bases not matched to a gene; V was cut back by 5 bases and J by 6 bases. This CDR3 is CASSHGTVGAEAFF. DNA of the CDR3: TGTGCCAGCAGTCACGGGACAGTGGGCGCTGAAGCTTTCTTT.

The genes are TRBV5-4 and TRBJ2-7, with unresolved D. CDR1 SGHNT and CDR2 YYREEE come from the germline V gene (reference sequence). This CDR3 comprises 12 residues. V dropped 1 base and J dropped 5 bases, with 7 bases sitting between them. The CDR3 DNA is TGTGCCAGCAGCTTGATGGTTCACGAGCAGTACTTC. Translating it yields CASSLMVHEQYF.

This chain connects TRBV14 to TRBJ1-1; a possible D gene is TRBD1 (6 bases). The CDR3 extends over 14 amino acids. Deletions cut 1 base from V and 9 bases from J, with 15 bases between. Germline CDR1 reads SGHDN; CDR2 reads FVKESK. This CDR3 reads CASSQVARGAKAFF. As DNA, the CDR3 is TGTGCCAGCAGCCAAGTCGCCCGGGGGGCGAAAGCTTTCTTT.

The chain uses TRBV9 and TRBJ1-4; D is perhaps TRBD1 (6 bases). There are 15 residues in the CDR3. The V end was cut by 4 bases, the J end by 5 bases, with 15 bases between. Germline CDR1 is SGDLS and CDR2 is YYNGEE. CDR3 coding DNA: TGTGCCAGCAGCCGCAGGACAGATAAGAATGAAAAACTGTTTTTT. Translation gives CASSRRTDKNEKLFF.

This sequence joins TRBV28 and TRBJ2-5, with D tentatively TRBD1 (6 bases). The J call could be wrong; TRBJ2-7 is a better fit for the DNA end. The length of the CDR3 is 13 residues. CDR1 and CDR2 from the germline V gene are MDHEN and SYDVKM. CDR3 DNA: TGTGCCAGCAGTGGGACAACCGCCTACGAGCAGTACTTC. It codes for CASSGTTAYEQYF.

This clone showed up just a few times. The chain is built from TRBV25-1 and TRBJ1-1; D perhaps matches TRBD1 (5 bases). The CDR3 is made up of 14 amino acids. The ends were cut back, 6 bases at V and 1 base at J, with 12 bases in the middle. The germline CDR1 and CDR2 sequences are MGHDK and SYGVNS. This chain's CDR3 is CASRKDTANTEAFF. The CDR3 nucleotides are TGTGCCAGCAGGAAGGACACCGCGAACACTGAAGCTTTCTTT.